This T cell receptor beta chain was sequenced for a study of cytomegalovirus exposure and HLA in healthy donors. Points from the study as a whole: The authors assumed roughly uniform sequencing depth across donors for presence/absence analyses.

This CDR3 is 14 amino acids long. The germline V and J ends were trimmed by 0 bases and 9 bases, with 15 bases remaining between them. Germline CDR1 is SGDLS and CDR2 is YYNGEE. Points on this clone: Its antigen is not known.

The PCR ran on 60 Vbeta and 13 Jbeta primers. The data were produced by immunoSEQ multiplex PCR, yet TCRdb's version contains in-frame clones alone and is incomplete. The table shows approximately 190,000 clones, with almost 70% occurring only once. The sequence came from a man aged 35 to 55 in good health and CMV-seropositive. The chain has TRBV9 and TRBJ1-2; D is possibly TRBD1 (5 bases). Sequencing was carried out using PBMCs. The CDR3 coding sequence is TGTGCCAGCAGCGTAGAGGGGTCCGGGGGGAGCTACACCTTC. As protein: CASSVEGSGGSYTF.